Below, 8 T cell receptor beta chains from the same sample are listed, as sequenced in a study of blood T cell repertoires in COVID-19 (dated by TCRdb to between 2020 and 2021). The library was obtained by the immunoSEQ multiplex PCR assay. The table was pulled from immuneACCESS by TCRdb, which kept in-frame rearrangements only. Such tables lose some clones; where checked, under half of the loss comes from unresolved V genes, and the rest has no known cause. For this sample there are 200,000 to 300,000 clones; over 80% appear just once. 5% to 7% of the sample rests with the top ten. Input material: peripheral blood. The receptors originated from a woman aged 55-75 years with active or convalescent COVID-19.

V usage is TRBV28 and J usage is TRBJ1-1; D is perhaps TRBD1 (5 bases). Germline V gene sequence: CDR1 MDHEN, CDR2 SYDVKM. V lost 5 bases and J 6 bases, leaving 16 bases between the germline ends. The CDR3 has 14 residues. The DNA of the CDR3 is TGTGCCAGCAGTCCCCCCATGCAGGGTGCTGAAGCTTTCTTT. Amino acid sequence: CASSPPMQGAEAFF.

This chain links TRBV10-2 with TRBJ2-7; 8 bases match TRBD2. The germline CDR1 and CDR2 sequences are WSHSY and SAAADI. Trimming cost V 6 bases and J 3 bases; bases outside gene matches: 10. The CDR3 is 15 amino acids. The CDR3 DNA reads as TGCGCCAGCAGGGCCGGGGCGGGGGGAGTCTACGAGCAGTACGTC. Translation gives CASRAGAGGVYEQYV.

This chain's CDR3 is CASSQSGRARFDNEQFF. The CDR3 DNA follows: TGTGCCAGCAGTCAAAGCGGGAGGGCACGGTTTGACAATGAGCAGTTCTTC. The chain has TRBV4-2 and TRBJ2-1; 10 bases fit TRBD2. Germline CDR1 LGHNA, CDR2 YNFKEQ. The V segment lost 6 bases and the J segment 5 bases; nucleotides outside the gene matches: 13. The CDR3 has 17 amino acids.

CDR3 sequence (DNA): TGCAGTGCACTTACTAGCTACGAGCAGTACTTC. Residues: CSALTSYEQYF. The chain uses TRBV20-1 and TRBJ2-7; TRBD2 might be the D (5 bases). The germline V gene has CDR1 DFQATT and CDR2 SNEGSKA (reference sequence). The CDR3 has 11 residues. Deletions cut 6 bases from V and 3 bases from J, with 9 bases between.

J is TRBJ2-1 and V is TRBV7-2; a possible D gene is TRBD2 (5 bases). V lost 0 bases and J lost 6, with 6 bases in between. The CDR3 is 13 amino acids. Germline-derived CDR1 and CDR2 are SGHTA and FQGNSA. CDR3 loop: CASSLAGANEQFF. The CDR3 nucleotides are TGTGCCAGCAGCTTAGCGGGAGCCAATGAGCAGTTCTTC.

The genes are TRBV5-4 and TRBJ2-1, with 8 nucleotides matching TRBD2. CDR3 size: 19 residues. Germline CDR1 SGHNT, CDR2 YYREEE (reference sequence). Losses at the gene ends were 3 bases for V and 1 base for J; bases not matched to a gene: 15. Here the CDR3 reads CASSSLLSALAGSYNEQFF. CDR3 bases: TGTGCCAGCAGCTCTCTGTTAAGCGCCCTAGCGGGTTCCTACAATGAGCAGTTCTTC.

The rearrangement links TRBV20-1 to TRBJ2-5, with D perhaps matching TRBD1 (6 bases). V was clipped by 3 bases and J by 5 bases, with 31 bases between them. The CDR3 runs to 19 residues. Germline loops: CDR1 DFQATT, CDR2 SNEGSKA (reference sequence). CDR3: CSASNLGNPGRGSWETQYF. The CDR3 DNA sequence: TGCAGTGCTAGTAATCTAGGTAACCCCGGCAGGGGTTCTTGGGAGACCCAGTACTTC.

This chain joins TRBV19 and TRBJ2-1, with a weak D call TRBD2 (6 bases). Looked up from germline, CDR1 is LNHDA and CDR2 is SQIVND (reference sequence). V was shortened by 1 base and J by 6 bases, with 13 bases between the two germline ends. The CDR3 has 15 amino acids. The CDR3 spells CASSIAPLSGNEQFF. CDR3 sequence (DNA): TGTGCCAGTAGTATAGCCCCTCTTAGCGGCAATGAGCAGTTCTTC.